What follows describes a single T cell receptor (beta chain). These data belong to a study of blood T cell repertoires in COVID-19. This CDR3 has 17 residues. The V gene lost 0 bases and the J gene lost 3 bases, with 14 bases spanning the gap. The germline V gene has CDR1 LGHNA and CDR2 YSLEER. Clones were sequenced by immunoSEQ multiplex PCR, and TCRdb holds only the in-frame ones, with some missing. This table holds around 150,000 clones, roughly 73% found once. The receptor was derived from a woman between 50 and 59 years old with active or convalescent COVID-19. The source material was peripheral blood. The chain couples TRBV4-3 to TRBJ2-2; tentative D call: TRBD1 (6 bases). The CDR3 loop is CASSQDPPTGYTGELFF. In DNA form, the CDR3 reads TGCGCCAGCAGCCAAGATCCCCCTACAGGGTACACCGGGGAGCTGTTTTTT.